The sequence of this T cell receptor (beta chain) was determined in a study of blood T cells in healthy people across ages. Study findings and constraints: Donors of long life had a larger count of naive CD4+ cells and greater diversity than aged donors.

Remarks on this clonotype: Its antigen is not known.

Those donating, healthy Caucasian individuals from Russia, were aged roughly 6 to 90. Total RNA extracted from each sample amounted to at least 6 micrograms. Alongside a J-beta primer mix, a sample-barcoded 5' primer served in a second PCR lasting roughly 6 to 11 cycles. At least 2.5 million CDR3-containing paired-end reads were obtained per sample. TCRdb called the 5' RACE reads again in MiXCR, with one record for every CDR3 protein. The sample lists around 1,600,000 distinct CDR3 sequences; roughly 43% were seen once. The J segment lost 8 bases and the V segment lost 0 bases, leaving 17 bases of the junction unmatched. The V gene's germline CDR1 is MGHRA and CDR2 YSYEKL. The CDR3 is made up of 19 amino acids.

Sequencing was done on a sample of blood. The TCR was taken from a young woman in good health. The chain has TRBV4-1 and TRBJ1-4; 8 bases map to TRBD1. The chain's CDR3 is CASSQDYETGEDIWEKLFF. The DNA for the CDR3 is TGCGCCAGCAGCCAAGATTACGAGACAGGGGAAGACATCTGGGAAAAACTGTTTTTT.